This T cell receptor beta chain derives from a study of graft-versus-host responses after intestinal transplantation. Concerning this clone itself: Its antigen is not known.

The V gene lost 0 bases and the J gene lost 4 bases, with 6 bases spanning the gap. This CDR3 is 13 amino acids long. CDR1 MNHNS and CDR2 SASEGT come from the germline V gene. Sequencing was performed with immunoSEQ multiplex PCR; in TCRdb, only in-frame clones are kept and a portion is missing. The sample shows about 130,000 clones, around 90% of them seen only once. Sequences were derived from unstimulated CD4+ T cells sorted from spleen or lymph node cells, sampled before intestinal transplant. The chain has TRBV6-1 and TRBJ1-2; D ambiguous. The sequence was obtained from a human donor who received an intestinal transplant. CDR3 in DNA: TGTGCCAGCAGTGAAGCTTCTTCCTATGGCTACACCTTC. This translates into CASSEASSYGYTF.